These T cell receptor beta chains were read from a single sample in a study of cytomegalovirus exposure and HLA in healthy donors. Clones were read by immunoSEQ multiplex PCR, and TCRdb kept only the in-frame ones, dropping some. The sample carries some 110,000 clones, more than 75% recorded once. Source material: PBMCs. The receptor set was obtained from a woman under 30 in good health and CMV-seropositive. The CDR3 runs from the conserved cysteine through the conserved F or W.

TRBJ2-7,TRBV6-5,CASSYAGGVYEQYF
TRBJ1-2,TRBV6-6,CASSSGDRVHTF
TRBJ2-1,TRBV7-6,CASSLNGEAYEQFF
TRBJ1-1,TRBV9,CASSVEPWDTEAFF
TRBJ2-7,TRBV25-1,CASSEVGLADYEQYF
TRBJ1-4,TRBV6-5,CASRPGTGLEKLFF
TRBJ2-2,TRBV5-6,CASSAGQGTGELFF
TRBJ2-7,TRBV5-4,CASSNQLAGLAYEQYF
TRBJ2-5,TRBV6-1,CASSEGDRGRFETQYF
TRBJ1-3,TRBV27,CASSFGPGYGNTIYF
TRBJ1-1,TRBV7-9,CASSLEGLTGGTEAFF
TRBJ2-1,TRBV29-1,CSGSDRGLRDNEQFF
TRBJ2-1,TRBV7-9,CASSFGTGGIVEQFF
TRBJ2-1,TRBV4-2,CASSPPSGYNEQFF
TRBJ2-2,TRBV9,CASRPGQGTGELFF
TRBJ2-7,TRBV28,CASRPGLDHEQYF
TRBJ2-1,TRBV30,CAWEWGLSGLTSSYNEQFF
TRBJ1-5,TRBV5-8,CASSLDLSGQAQHF
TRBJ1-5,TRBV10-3,CAISQGVGNQPQHF
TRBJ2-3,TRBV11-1,CASSLEYNPGGGDTQYF
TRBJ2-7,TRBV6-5,CASSYLGLDDDEQYF
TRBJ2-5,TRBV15,CATSRPWGAGGETQYF
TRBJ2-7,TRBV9,CASSVGLADSYEQYF
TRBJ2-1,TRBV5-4,CASSSEDSPHEQFF
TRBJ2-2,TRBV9,CASSPPSGRNTGELFF
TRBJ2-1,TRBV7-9,CASSLGARAGEQFF
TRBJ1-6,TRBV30,CAWSYGLDGSPLHF